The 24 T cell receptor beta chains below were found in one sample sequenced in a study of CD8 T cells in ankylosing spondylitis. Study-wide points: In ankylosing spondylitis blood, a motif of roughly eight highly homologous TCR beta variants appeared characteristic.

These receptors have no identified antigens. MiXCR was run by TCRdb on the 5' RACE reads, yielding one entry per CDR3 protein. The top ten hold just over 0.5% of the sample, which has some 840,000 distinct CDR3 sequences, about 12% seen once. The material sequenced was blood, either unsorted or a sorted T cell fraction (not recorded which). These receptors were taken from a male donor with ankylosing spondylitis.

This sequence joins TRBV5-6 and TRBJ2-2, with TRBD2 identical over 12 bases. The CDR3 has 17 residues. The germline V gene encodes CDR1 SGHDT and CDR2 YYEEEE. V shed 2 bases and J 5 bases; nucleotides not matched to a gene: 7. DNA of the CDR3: TGTGCCAGCAGCTTCCTAGCGGGAGGGCCTCGGACCGGGGAGCTGTTTTTT. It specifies CASSFLAGGPRTGELFF.

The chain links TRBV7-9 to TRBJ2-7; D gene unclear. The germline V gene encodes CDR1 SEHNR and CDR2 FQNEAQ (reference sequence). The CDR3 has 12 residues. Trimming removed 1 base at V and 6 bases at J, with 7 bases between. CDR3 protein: CASSLETPEQYF. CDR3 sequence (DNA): TGTGCCAGCAGCTTAGAAACACCCGAGCAGTACTTC.

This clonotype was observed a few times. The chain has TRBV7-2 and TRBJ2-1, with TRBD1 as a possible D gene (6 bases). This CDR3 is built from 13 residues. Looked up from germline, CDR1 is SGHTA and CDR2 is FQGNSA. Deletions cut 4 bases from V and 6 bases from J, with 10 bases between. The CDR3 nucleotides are TGTGCCAGCAGCTGGACAGAGGGCAATGAGCAGTTCTTC. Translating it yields CASSWTEGNEQFF. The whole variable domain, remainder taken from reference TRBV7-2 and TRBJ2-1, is GAGVSQSPSNKVTEKGKDVELRCDPISGHTALYWYRQSLGQGLEFLIYFQGNSAPDKSGLPSDRFSAERTGGSVSTLTIQRTQQEDSAVYLCASSWTEGNEQFFGPGTRLTVL.

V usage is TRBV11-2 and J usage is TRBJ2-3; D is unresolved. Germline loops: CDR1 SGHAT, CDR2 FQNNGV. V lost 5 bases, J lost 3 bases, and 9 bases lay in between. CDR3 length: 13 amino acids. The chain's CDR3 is CASSQSPTDTQYF. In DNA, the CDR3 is TGTGCCAGCAGCCAATCCCCGACAGATACGCAGTATTTT.

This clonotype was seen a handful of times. CDR3 sequence: CATSRARMGFSYEQYF. The CDR3 coding sequence is TGTGCCACCAGCAGAGCCAGAATGGGGTTCTCCTACGAGCAGTACTTC. V and J are TRBV15 and TRBJ2-7; D is unresolved. V was pared by 1 base and J by 0 bases, with 13 bases between. Germline V gives CDR1 LNHNV, CDR2 YYDKDF (reference sequence). CDR3 length: 16 residues. Full variable domain (remainder filled in from reference TRBV15 and TRBJ2-7): DAMVIQNPRYQVTQFGKPVTLSCSQTLNHNVMYWYQQKSSQAPKLLFHYYDKDFNNEADTPDNFQSRRPNTSFCFLDIRSPGLGDTAMYLCATSRARMGFSYEQYFGPGTRLTVT.

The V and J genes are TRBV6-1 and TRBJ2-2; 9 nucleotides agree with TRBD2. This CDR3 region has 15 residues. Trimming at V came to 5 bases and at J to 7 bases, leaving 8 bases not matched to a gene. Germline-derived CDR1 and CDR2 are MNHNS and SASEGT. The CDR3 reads CASSRLAGTGGELFF. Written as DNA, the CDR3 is TGTGCCAGCAGTCGTCTAGCGGGAACGGGCGGGGAGCTGTTTTTT.

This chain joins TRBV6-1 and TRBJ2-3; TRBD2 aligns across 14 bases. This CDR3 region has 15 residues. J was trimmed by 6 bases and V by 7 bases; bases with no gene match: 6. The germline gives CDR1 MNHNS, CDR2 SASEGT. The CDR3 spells CASTPGTSGSDTQYF. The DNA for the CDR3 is TGTGCCAGCACCCCTGGGACTAGCGGGAGCGATACGCAGTATTTT.

The CDR3 region has the DNA TGTGCCAGCAGTTACGCGCCGGGGGCCTACGAGCAGTACTTC. This encodes CASSYAPGAYEQYF. The chain employs TRBV6-5 and TRBJ2-7, with D maybe TRBD2 (6 bases). Germline V gives CDR1 MNHEY, CDR2 SVGAGI. The V and J ends lost 2 bases and 2 bases respectively, with 10 bases between them. The CDR3 is 14 amino acids.

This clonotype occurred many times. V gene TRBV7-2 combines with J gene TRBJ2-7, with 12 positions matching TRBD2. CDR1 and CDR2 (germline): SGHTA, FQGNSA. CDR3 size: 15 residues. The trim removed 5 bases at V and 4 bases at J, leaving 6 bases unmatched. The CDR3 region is CASSRLAGVLYEQYF. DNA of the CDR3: TGTGCCAGCAGCCGACTAGCGGGAGTCCTGTACGAGCAGTACTTC. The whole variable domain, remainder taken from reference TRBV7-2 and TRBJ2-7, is GAGVSQSPSNKVTEKGKDVELRCDPISGHTALYWYRQSLGQGLEFLIYFQGNSAPDKSGLPSDRFSAERTGGSVSTLTIQRTQQEDSAVYLCASSRLAGVLYEQYFGPGTRLTVT.

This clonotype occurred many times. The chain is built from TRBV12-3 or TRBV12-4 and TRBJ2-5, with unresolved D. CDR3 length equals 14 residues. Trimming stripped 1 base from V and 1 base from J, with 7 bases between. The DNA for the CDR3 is TGTGCCAGCAGTTTAGGGCACAGCCAAGAGACCCAGTACTTC. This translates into CASSLGHSQETQYF.

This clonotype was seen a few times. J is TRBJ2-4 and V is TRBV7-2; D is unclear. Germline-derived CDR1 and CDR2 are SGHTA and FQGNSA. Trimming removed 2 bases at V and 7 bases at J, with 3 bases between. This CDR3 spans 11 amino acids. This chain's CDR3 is CASSLINIQYF. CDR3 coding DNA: TGTGCCAGCAGCTTAATTAACATTCAGTACTTC.

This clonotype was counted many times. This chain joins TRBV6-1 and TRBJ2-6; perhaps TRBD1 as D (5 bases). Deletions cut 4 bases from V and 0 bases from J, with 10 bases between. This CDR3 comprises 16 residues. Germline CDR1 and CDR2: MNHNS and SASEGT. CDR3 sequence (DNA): TGTGCCAGCAGTGGGACATTTTCCTCTGGGGCCAACGTCCTGACTTTC. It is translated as CASSGTFSSGANVLTF.

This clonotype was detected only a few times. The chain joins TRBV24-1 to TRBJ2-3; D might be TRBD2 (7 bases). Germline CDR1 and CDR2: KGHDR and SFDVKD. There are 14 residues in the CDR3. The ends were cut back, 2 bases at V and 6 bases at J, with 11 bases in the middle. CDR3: CATSDSRGADTQYF. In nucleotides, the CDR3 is TGTGCCACCAGTGATTCCCGGGGGGCCGATACGCAGTATTTT.

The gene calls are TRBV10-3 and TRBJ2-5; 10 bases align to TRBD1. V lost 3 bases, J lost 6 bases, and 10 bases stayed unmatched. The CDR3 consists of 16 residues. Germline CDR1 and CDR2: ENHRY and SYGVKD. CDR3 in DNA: TGTGCCATCAGTGACCGCGGGACAGGGGAAAGGCAGACCCAGTACTTC. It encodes CAISDRGTGERQTQYF.

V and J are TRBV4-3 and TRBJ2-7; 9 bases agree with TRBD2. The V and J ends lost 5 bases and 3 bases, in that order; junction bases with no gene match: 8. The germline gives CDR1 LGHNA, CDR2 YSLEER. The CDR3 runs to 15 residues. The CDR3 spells CASSVRTSVNYEQYF. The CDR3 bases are TGCGCCAGCAGCGTCCGGACTAGCGTGAACTACGAGCAGTACTTC.

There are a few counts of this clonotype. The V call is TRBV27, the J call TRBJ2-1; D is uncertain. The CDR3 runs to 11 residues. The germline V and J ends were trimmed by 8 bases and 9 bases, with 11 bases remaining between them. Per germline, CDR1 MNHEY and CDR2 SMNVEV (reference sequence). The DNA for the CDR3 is TGTGCCAGCGGGTGGAGAGGTGAGCAGTTCTTC. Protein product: CASGWRGEQFF.

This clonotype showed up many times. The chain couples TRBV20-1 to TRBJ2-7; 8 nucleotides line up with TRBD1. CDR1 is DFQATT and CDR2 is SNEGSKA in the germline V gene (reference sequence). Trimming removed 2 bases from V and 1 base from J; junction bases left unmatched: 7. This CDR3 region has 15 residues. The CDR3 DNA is TGCAGTGCTAGACCTGGGACAGGCCTTTCCTACGAGCAGTACTTC. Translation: CSARPGTGLSYEQYF.

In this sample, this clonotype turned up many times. The CDR3 here is CSAGGQGRGNTIYF. CDR3 sequence (DNA): TGCAGTGCGGGGGGACAGGGGAGGGGAAACACCATATATTTT. The chain is built from TRBV20-1 and TRBJ1-3; 10 nucleotides line up with TRBD1. The CDR3 is 14 amino acids. In germline, CDR1 is DFQATT, CDR2 SNEGSKA (reference sequence). V was pared by 6 bases and J by 4 bases, with 6 bases of the junction left unmatched.

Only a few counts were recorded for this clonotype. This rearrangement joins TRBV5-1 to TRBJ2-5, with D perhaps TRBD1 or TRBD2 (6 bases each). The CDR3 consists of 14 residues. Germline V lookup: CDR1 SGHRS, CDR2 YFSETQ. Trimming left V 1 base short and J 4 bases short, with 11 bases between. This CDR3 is CASSLKGGGETQYF. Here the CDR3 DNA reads TGCGCCAGCAGCTTGAAGGGGGGTGGAGAGACCCAGTACTTC.

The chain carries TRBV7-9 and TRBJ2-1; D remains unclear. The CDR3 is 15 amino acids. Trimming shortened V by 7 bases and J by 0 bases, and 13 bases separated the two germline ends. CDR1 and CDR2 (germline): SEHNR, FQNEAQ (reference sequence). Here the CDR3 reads CASTRDRSSYNEQFF. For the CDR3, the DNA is TGTGCCAGCACCCGAGACCGTTCCTCCTACAATGAGCAGTTCTTC.

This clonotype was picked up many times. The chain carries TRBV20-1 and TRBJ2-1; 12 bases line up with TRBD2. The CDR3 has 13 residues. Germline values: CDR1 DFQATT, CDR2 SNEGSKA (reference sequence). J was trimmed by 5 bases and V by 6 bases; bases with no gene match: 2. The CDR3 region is CSARTSGNNEQFF. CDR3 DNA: TGCAGTGCGCGGACTAGCGGGAACAATGAGCAGTTCTTC.

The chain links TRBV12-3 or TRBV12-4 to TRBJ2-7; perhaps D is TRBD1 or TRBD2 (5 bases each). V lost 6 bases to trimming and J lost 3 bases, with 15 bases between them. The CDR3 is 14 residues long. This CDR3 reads CASRSSGRVYEQYF. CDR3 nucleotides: TGTGCCAGCAGGAGCTCGGGACGGGTCTACGAGCAGTACTTC.

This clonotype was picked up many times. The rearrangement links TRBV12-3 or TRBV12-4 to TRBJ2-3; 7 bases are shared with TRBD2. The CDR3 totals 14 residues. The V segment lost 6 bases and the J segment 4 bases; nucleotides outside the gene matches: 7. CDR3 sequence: CASSFGGGSDTQYF. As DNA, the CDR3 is TGTGCCAGCAGCTTTGGGGGAGGGTCAGATACGCAGTATTTT.

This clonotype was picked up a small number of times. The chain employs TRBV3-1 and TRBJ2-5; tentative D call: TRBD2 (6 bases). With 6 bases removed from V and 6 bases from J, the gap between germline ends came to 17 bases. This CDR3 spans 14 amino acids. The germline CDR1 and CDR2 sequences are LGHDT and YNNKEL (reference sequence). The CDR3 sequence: CASSRLIGRKTQYF. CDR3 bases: TGTGCCAGCAGTCGCCTAATAGGGAGGAAGACCCAGTACTTC.